This paragraph reports one TCR beta chain. Profiled with immunoSEQ multiplex PCR; TCRdb holds only in-frame clones, not every one. The table includes around 120,000 clones, 80% to 90% detected once. These data are taken from a study of control samples from healthy donors and cancer patients. The J segment lost 5 bases and the V segment lost 7 bases, leaving 10 bases of the junction unmatched. Germline loops: CDR1 LNHDA, CDR2 SQIVND (reference sequence). The CDR3 contains 15 residues. V is TRBV19 and J is TRBJ2-2; the match to TRBD1 covers 7 bases. The sequencing input was PBMCs. This sequence was found in a woman aged 50 to 60 with colorectal cancer. CDR3 sequence reads: CASTSGKGATGELFF. CDR3 in DNA: TGTGCCAGTACCTCGGGGAAGGGGGCTACCGGGGAGCTGTTTTTT.